These 3 T cell receptor beta chains came from one sample sequenced in a study of blood T cell repertoires in COVID-19. Assay: immunoSEQ multiplex PCR; the TCRdb copy retains only in-frame clones and omits some. The sample lists some 56,000 clones; approximately 80% were seen once. Sequenced material: peripheral blood. The receptors stem from an elderly man with COVID-19, enrolled during active disease.

Only one count was recorded for this clone. The rearrangement links TRBV6-5 to TRBJ1-2, with D unclear. Between the trimmed V and J ends, which lost 7 bases and 5 bases, there was a span of 20 bases. This CDR3 has 15 amino acids. Germline CDR1 MNHEY, CDR2 SVGAGI. The DNA of the CDR3 is TGTGCCAGCATCCTAGTTCATGAGGGAGGGTATGGCTACACCTTC. The encoded protein is CASILVHEGGYGYTF.

The genes are TRBV5-4 and TRBJ2-1; 7 nucleotides agree with TRBD2. There are 15 residues in the CDR3. Germline CDR1 reads SGHNT; CDR2 reads YYREEE (reference sequence). Germline trimming cut 4 bases from V and 5 bases from J; bases unmatched to any gene: 9. The chain's CDR3 is CASSTYRRGNNEQFF. For the CDR3, the DNA is TGTGCCAGCAGCACCTACAGGCGGGGGAACAATGAGCAGTTCTTC.

The chain carries TRBV9 and TRBJ1-1; the match to TRBD1 covers 9 bases. Germline V gene sequence: CDR1 SGDLS, CDR2 YYNGEE. The V gene end was trimmed by 1 base and the J gene end by 3 bases; junction bases not matched to a gene: 7. CDR3 size: 16 residues. CDR3 nucleotide sequence: TGTGCCAGCAGCGTATTTGACACAGGGGGCCACACTGAAGCTTTCTTT. Amino acid sequence: CASSVFDTGGHTEAFF.